This entry lists 11 T cell receptor beta chains sequenced from one sample in a study of shared clonotypes between healthy human individuals (TCRdb year 2020). Libraries were built with the immunoSEQ multiplex PCR assay. TCRdb holds this immuneACCESS table with in-frame rearrangements only. Some clones are missing; in checked studies, unresolved V genes explain under half, and the rest has no known cause. Within this sample are nearly 1,000,000 clones, with over 60% of them counted one time only. The ten largest account for over 1.3% of the sample. The specimen sequenced was memory CD4+ T cells sorted from blood. According to the study, the label for this sample's cell subset or site signals: CD45RA-negative fraction. Receptor source: a man aged 18 to 35 in good health.

The genes are TRBV7-2 and TRBJ1-2; D perhaps matches TRBD1 (6 bases). With 3 bases removed from V and 7 bases from J, the gap between germline ends came to 12 bases. Germline V gene lookup returns CDR1 SGHTA and CDR2 FQGNSA. The CDR3 loop spans 13 amino acids. The CDR3 sequence is CASSLGGSVGYTF. The CDR3 coding sequence is TGTGCCAGCAGCTTGGGGGGCTCGGTTGGCTACACCTTC.

The genes are TRBV11-1 and TRBJ2-7; 9 bases align to TRBD1. V was clipped by 2 bases and J by 2 bases; unmatched bases: 4. Germline CDR1 reads SGHAT; CDR2 reads FQDESV (reference sequence). The CDR3 runs 15 residues. DNA for the CDR3: TGTGCCAGCAGCTTATGGGGACAGGGTACCTACGAGCAGTACTTC. Translating gives CASSLWGQGTYEQYF. The whole variable domain, remainder taken from reference TRBV11-1 and TRBJ2-7, is EAEVAQSPRYKITEKSQAVAFWCDPISGHATLYWYRQILGQGPELLVQFQDESVVDDSQLPKDRFSAERLKGVDSTLKIQPAELGDSAMYLCASSLWGQGTYEQYFGPGTRLTVT.

This clone has more than one count but fewer than ten. Other DNA sequences in this specimen translate into the identical CDR3. The rearrangement uses TRBV4-3 and TRBJ2-3; TRBD1 is a possible D gene (5 bases). V was clipped by 4 bases and J by 0 bases, with 11 bases between them. Germline V gives CDR1 LGHNA, CDR2 YSLEER. The CDR3 sequence is 15 residues long. The CDR3: CASSRRTPSTDTQYF. The DNA of the CDR3 is TGCGCCAGCAGCCGTCGGACACCTAGCACAGATACGCAGTATTTT.

Details on this clone: Within the sample, other DNA sequences also encode this same CDR3. The chain recombines TRBV5-6 with TRBJ1-2; no clear D. Germline CDR1 is SGHDT and CDR2 is YYEEEE. This CDR3 contains 13 residues. Trimming took 4 bases from V and 1 from J, leaving 8 bases between them. CDR3 protein: CASSPGGNYGYTF. The DNA of the CDR3 is TGTGCCAGCAGCCCCGGCGGTAACTATGGCTACACCTTC.

This clone was seen a few times. This chain uses TRBV29-1 with TRBJ2-1; the D call may be TRBD1 or TRBD2 (6 bases each). V was clipped by 4 bases and J by 11 bases, with 18 bases between them. In germline, CDR1 is SQVTM, CDR2 ANQGSEA. This CDR3 is 13 amino acids long. In nucleotides, the CDR3 is TGCAGCGTTGTTTCGGGGGCCGCTGGCAAGCAGTTCTTC. Translating gives CSVVSGAAGKQFF.

Worth noting for this clone: Compared with germline, one end of the junction differs, possibly owing to a read error. The chain has TRBV6-5 and TRBJ1-5; D remains unclear. Germline CDR1 MNHEY, CDR2 SVGAGI. The CDR3 runs 12 residues. CDR3 protein: CASSIINKPQHF. DNA for the CDR3: TGTGCCAGCAGCATTATCAATAAGCCCCAGCATTTT.

The chain uses TRBV7-8 and TRBJ2-7; the D call may be TRBD1 or TRBD2 (5 bases each). Per germline, CDR1 SGHVS and CDR2 FQNEAQ. Trimming pared 5 bases from V and 0 bases from J, leaving 14 bases between. This CDR3 contains 15 residues. CDR3 coding DNA: TGTGCCAGCAGCCCGACCCCAGGGAGCTCCTACGAGCAGTACTTC. Translated, it gives CASSPTPGSSYEQYF.

The chain joins TRBV5-1 to TRBJ1-1; possibly TRBD1 for D (5 bases). The germline V and J ends were trimmed by 3 bases and 5 bases, with 14 bases remaining between them. The CDR3 has 14 residues. Germline V gives CDR1 SGHRS, CDR2 YFSETQ. As DNA, the CDR3 is TGCGCCAGCAGCTCCCCGGGACCCATAACTGAAGCTTTCTTT. Encoded protein: CASSSPGPITEAFF.

The chain combines TRBV5-1 with TRBJ1-1, with 11 positions matching TRBD1. Per the germline V gene, CDR1 is SGHRS and CDR2 is YFSETQ. Unmatched junction bases numbered 6, after V lost 4 bases and J lost 1 base. The CDR3 totals 16 residues. CDR3 DNA: TGCGCCAGCAGCCTCAGGACAGGGGGCGAGAACACTGAAGCTTTCTTT. Its protein product is CASSLRTGGENTEAFF.

On this clone itself: The junction departs from germline at one end; a sequencing error may be responsible. This chain uses TRBV5-1 with TRBJ2-7; tentative D call: TRBD2 (6 bases). The CDR3 spans 15 residues. Germline CDR1 is SGHRS and CDR2 is YFSETQ. The CDR3 loop reads CASSFFGWEEGEQYF. The CDR3 coding sequence is TGTGCCAGCAGCTTCTTCGGCTGGGAGGAAGGAGAGCAGTACTTC.

The V gene is TRBV7-8, the J gene TRBJ2-1; no reliable D call. V lost 4 bases and J 1 base, leaving 8 bases between the germline ends. CDR1 is SGHVS and CDR2 is FQNEAQ in the germline V gene. The CDR3 contains 14 residues. CDR3 DNA: TGTGCCAGCAGCTGGGCCGGATCCTACAATGAGCAGTTCTTC. This sequence encodes CASSWAGSYNEQFF.